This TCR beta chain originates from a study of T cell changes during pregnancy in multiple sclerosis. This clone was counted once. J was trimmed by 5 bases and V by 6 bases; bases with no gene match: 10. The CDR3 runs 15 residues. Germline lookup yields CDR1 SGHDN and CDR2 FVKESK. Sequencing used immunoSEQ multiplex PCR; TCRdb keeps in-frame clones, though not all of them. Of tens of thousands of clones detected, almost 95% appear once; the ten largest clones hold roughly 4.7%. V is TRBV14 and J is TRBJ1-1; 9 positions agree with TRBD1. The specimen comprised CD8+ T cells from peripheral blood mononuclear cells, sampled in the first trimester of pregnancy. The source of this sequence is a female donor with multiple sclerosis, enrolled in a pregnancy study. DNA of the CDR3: TGTGCCAGCAGTGTACCGGGACAGGGTGGGACTGAAGCTTTCTTT. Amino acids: CASSVPGQGGTEAFF. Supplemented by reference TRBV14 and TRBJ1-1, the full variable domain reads EAGVTQFPSHSVIEKGQTVTLRCDPISGHDNLYWYRRVMGKEIKFLLHFVKESKQDESGMPNNRFLAERTGGTYSTLKVQPAELEDSGVYFCASSVPGQGGTEAFFGQGTRLTVV.